Listed here are 12 T cell receptor beta chains from one sample, sequenced in a study of control samples from healthy donors and cancer patients. Profiling relied on immunoSEQ multiplex PCR, and the TCRdb table lists in-frame clones only, not all of them. The sample has tens of thousands of clones; roughly 87% are singletons. The specimen was blood. The source of these receptors is a woman in her forties or fifties in good health.

The V and J genes are TRBV6-6 and TRBJ2-5; D might be TRBD1 or TRBD2, each matching 5 bases. CDR3 length: 13 amino acids. With 2 bases removed from V and 4 bases from J, the gap between germline ends came to 8 bases. CDR1 and CDR2 (germline): MNHNY, SVGAGI (reference sequence). The CDR3 region has the DNA TGTGCCAGCAGTTACGGGGGAGCAGAGACCCAGTACTTC. This codes for CASSYGGAETQYF.

This sequence joins TRBV13 and TRBJ1-2; D gene uncertain. The V and J ends lost 3 bases and 6 bases respectively, with 5 bases between them. The CDR3 extends over 11 amino acids. Germline CDR1 reads PRHDT; CDR2 reads FYEKMQ (reference sequence). CDR3 sequence reads: CASSFGDGYTF. CDR3 bases: TGTGCCAGCAGCTTCGGGGATGGCTACACCTTC.

The V and J genes are TRBV11-2 and TRBJ2-2, with D perhaps given as TRBD1 or TRBD2 (5 bases each). The CDR3 length is 16 residues. The V gene's germline CDR1 is SGHAT and CDR2 FQNNGV. V dropped 5 bases and J dropped 1 base, with 14 bases sitting between them. The CDR3 loop reads CASSRREPMNTGELFF. As DNA, the CDR3 is TGTGCCAGCAGCCGCAGGGAGCCAATGAACACCGGGGAGCTGTTTTTT.

V is TRBV6-5 and J is TRBJ1-1; no definite D call. Germline V gene sequence: CDR1 MNHEY, CDR2 SVGAGI. The length of the CDR3 is 13 residues. Trimming left V 6 bases short and J 1 base short, with 9 bases between. The chain's CDR3 is CASRSEPNTEAFF. The CDR3 DNA sequence: TGTGCCAGCAGATCGGAACCGAACACTGAAGCTTTCTTT.

The table lists this clone with a few counts. The chain employs TRBV2 and TRBJ1-2, with D possibly matching TRBD1 (6 bases). Trimming shortened V by 7 bases and J by 7 bases, and 13 bases separated the two germline ends. The CDR3 is 12 residues long. Germline CDR1 reads SNHLY; CDR2 reads FYNNEI. CDR3 loop: CASTLQGVGYTF. CDR3 nucleotides: TGTGCCAGCACTCTACAGGGAGTTGGCTACACCTTC.

The V gene is TRBV4-1, the J gene TRBJ1-5; 7 bases align to TRBD1. The CDR3 consists of 17 residues. CDR1 MGHRA and CDR2 YSYEKL come from the germline V gene. J gave up 0 bases and V 4 bases, and 9 bases lay outside the gene matches. The CDR3 nucleotides are TGCGCCAGCAGCCTAAGGGACAGTCTTTATAGCAATCAGCCCCAGCATTTT. This gives the protein CASSLRDSLYSNQPQHF.

In its sample, this clone was seen once. The rearrangement joins TRBV28 to TRBJ2-5; D assignment may be TRBD1 or TRBD2 (5 bases each). CDR1 is MDHEN, CDR2 SYDVKM, per germline. The CDR3 has 14 amino acids. V gave up 6 bases and J gave up 5 bases, with 16 bases separating them. CDR3 coding DNA: TGTGCCAGCAGACCGACCCGGGGCTCCGAGACCCAGTACTTC. Its protein is CASRPTRGSETQYF. Looking up the rest from reference TRBV28 and TRBJ2-5 gives the full variable domain: DVKVTQSSRYLVKRTGEKVFLECVQDMDHENMFWYRQDPGLGLRLIYFSYDVKMKEKGDIPEGYSVSREKKERFSLILESASTNQTSMYLCASRPTRGSETQYFGPGTRLLVL.

The V gene is TRBV27, the J gene TRBJ2-5, with D maybe TRBD2 (5 bases). The CDR3 covers 13 residues. CDR1 MNHEY and CDR2 SMNVEV come from the germline V gene (reference sequence). V shed 4 bases and J shed 5 bases, with 11 bases lying between them. The CDR3 bases are TGTGCCAGCAGTTCGAGTAGCGATGAGACCCAGTACTTC. This gives the protein CASSSSSDETQYF.

The rearrangement links TRBV27 to TRBJ2-2, with D perhaps matching TRBD1 (6 bases). Trimming shortened V by 5 bases and J by 1 base, and 14 bases separated the two germline ends. The CDR3 extends over 16 amino acids. Germline V CDR1 and CDR2: MNHEY, SMNVEV (reference sequence). CDR3: CASSTSPQGNTGELFF. In DNA, the CDR3 is TGTGCCAGCAGTACCTCGCCACAGGGGAACACCGGGGAGCTGTTTTTT.

The CDR3 spells CASSVQGSSYNEQFF. In DNA, the CDR3 is TGTGCCAGCAGCGTACAGGGGAGCTCCTACAATGAGCAGTTCTTC. The rearrangement joins TRBV9 to TRBJ2-1; D is perhaps TRBD1 (6 bases). Germline assignment: CDR1 SGDLS and CDR2 YYNGEE. The V gene lost 1 base and the J gene lost 0 bases, with 8 bases spanning the gap. The CDR3 contains 15 residues.

The chain recombines TRBV6-5 with TRBJ1-2; 7 positions match TRBD1. The CDR3 sequence is 14 residues long. Losses at the gene ends were 7 bases for V and 2 bases for J; bases not matched to a gene: 7. The germline gives CDR1 MNHEY, CDR2 SVGAGI. CDR3 nucleotide sequence: TGTGCCAGCATCCAAGGACAGGACAACTATGGCTACACCTTC. Protein product: CASIQGQDNYGYTF.

The chain links TRBV29-1 to TRBJ1-3, with D maybe TRBD1 (6 bases). Germline lookup yields CDR1 SQVTM and CDR2 ANQGSEA. With 2 bases removed from V and 2 bases from J, the gap between germline ends came to 19 bases. This CDR3 region has 17 residues. The CDR3 protein is CSVEFLGGQNPGNTIYF. Written as DNA, the CDR3 is TGCAGCGTTGAATTTTTAGGGGGGCAGAATCCTGGAAACACCATATATTTT.